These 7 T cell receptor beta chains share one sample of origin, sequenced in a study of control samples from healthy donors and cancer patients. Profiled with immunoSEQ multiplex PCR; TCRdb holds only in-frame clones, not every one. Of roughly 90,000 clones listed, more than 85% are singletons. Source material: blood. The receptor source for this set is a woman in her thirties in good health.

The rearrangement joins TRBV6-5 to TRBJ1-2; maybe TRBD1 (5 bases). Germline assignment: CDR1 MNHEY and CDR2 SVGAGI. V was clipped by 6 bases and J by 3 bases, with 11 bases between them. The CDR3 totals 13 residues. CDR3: CASRGTPHYGYTF. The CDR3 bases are TGTGCCAGCAGAGGGACCCCTCACTATGGCTACACCTTC.

The CDR3 reads CASSTGLMDTQYF. The CDR3 DNA follows: TGTGCCAGTAGTACCGGACTGATGGATACGCAGTATTTT. The chain recombines TRBV19 with TRBJ2-3, with D perhaps TRBD2 (5 bases). CDR1 and CDR2 from the germline V gene are LNHDA and SQIVND (reference sequence). This CDR3 spans 13 amino acids. The V end was cut by 4 bases, the J end by 6 bases, with 11 bases between.

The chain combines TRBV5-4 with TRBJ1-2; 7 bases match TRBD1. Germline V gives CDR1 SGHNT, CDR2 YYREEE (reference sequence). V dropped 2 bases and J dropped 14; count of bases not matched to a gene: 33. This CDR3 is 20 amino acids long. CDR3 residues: CASSLPTSLISETGNKFSTF. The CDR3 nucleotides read TGTGCCAGCAGCTTACCAACAAGTTTGATTTCCGAGACAGGGAACAAATTCAGTACCTTC.

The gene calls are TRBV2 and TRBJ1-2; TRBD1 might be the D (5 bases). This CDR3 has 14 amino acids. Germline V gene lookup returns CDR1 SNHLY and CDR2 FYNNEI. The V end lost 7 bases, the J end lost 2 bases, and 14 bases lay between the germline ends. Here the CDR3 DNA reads TGTGCCAGCAAAGGGACCGCAATAAACTATGGCTACACCTTC. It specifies CASKGTAINYGYTF.

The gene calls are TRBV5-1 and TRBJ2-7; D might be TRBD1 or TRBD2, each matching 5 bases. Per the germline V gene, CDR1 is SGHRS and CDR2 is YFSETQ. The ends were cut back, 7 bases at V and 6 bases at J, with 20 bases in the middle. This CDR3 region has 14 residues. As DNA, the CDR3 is TGCGCCAGCCGCTACGGGGCCCGTTCTGTCGAGCAGTACTTC. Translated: CASRYGARSVEQYF.

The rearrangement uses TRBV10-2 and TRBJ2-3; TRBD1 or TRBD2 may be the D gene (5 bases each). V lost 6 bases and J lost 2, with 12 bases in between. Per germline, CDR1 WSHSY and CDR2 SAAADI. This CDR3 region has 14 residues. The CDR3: CASSLSGATDTQYF. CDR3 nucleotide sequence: TGCGCCAGCAGCCTATCCGGGGCCACAGATACGCAGTATTTT.

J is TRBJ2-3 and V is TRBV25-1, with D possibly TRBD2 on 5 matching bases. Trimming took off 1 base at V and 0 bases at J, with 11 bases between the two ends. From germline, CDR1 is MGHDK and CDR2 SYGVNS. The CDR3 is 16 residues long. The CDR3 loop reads CASSELVSASTDTQYF. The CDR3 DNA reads TGTGCCAGCAGTGAATTGGTTAGCGCTAGCACAGATACGCAGTATTTT.